Below, one T cell receptor (beta chain) is given with its context. The antigen is unknown. This sample was taken from a study of T cell repertoires in cytomegalovirus infection. Study context: Newly reported HLA-C-restricted and thoroughly characterized HLA-B-restricted CMV epitopes were employed. TCR beta signatures that were public indicated CMV infection and matching HLA type. Study findings and constraints: The response measured ex vivo was dominated by TCR beta clonotypes (HLA-C-restricted and CMV-specific).

CDR1 is MNHNY, CDR2 SVGAGI, per germline (reference sequence). This CDR3 region has 14 residues. Trimming shortened V by 6 bases and J by 7 bases, and 13 bases separated the two germline ends. TCRdb re-derived calls from the reads in MiXCR, one entry per CDR3 protein. This sample has about 83,000 distinct CDR3 sequences; about 45% occur once, and the top ten carry just over 90%. The material was CD8+ T cells from cultured PBMCs, obtained from culture after CMV antigen stimulation. This TCR was sampled from a human donor in good health (CMV status not recorded). Some clones in this sample may be carry-over from other donors' samples. The gene calls are TRBV6-6 and TRBJ1-6, with D unclear. The CDR3: CASSPTGENSPLHF. CDR3 bases: TGTGCCAGCAGCCCGACCGGTGAAAATTCACCCCTCCACTTT.